This TCR beta chain was sequenced for a study of shared clonotypes between healthy human individuals. TCRdb's copy holds only in-frame clones and misses some; the assay was immunoSEQ multiplex PCR. The table lists approximately 1.5 million clones, approximately 98.5% of them singletons. Sequencing was performed on naive CD4+ T cells sorted from blood. Noted subset: CD45RA+ positively selected. This TCR was recovered from a man aged 25 to 45 in good health.

The CDR3 nucleotides are TGTGCCAGCAGTCCCCTTCCAGCTAGCACAGATACGCAGTATTTT. Its protein is CASSPLPASTDTQYF. The V call is TRBV6-1, the J call TRBJ2-3; the D is unclear. CDR1 is MNHNS and CDR2 is SASEGT in the germline V gene. The CDR3 is 15 residues long. V lost 5 bases and J 0 bases, leaving 12 bases between the germline ends.